The sequence of this T cell receptor beta chain was determined in a study of patients and donors after allogeneic stem cell transplantation. Trimming at V came to 5 bases and at J to 9 bases, leaving 12 bases not matched to a gene. The CDR3 contains 16 residues. Germline-derived CDR1 and CDR2 are ENHRY and SYGVKD. The table lists this clonotype with many counts. A single record per CDR3 protein comes from TCRdb applying MiXCR to the RT-PCR reads. The sample holds under 30,000 distinct CDR3 sequences, about 8% seen once. The sequencing input was blood, either unsorted or a sorted T cell fraction (not recorded which). The receptor comes from a human donor who was either an allogeneic HSCT recipient or a stem cell or donor lymphocyte infusion donor (not recorded which). It is not recorded whose cells these are; they may come from a transplant donor. This sequence joins TRBV10-3 and TRBJ2-1, with 11 bases identical to TRBD2. CDR3 loop: CAISPFSGRDYLEQFF. The CDR3 DNA reads TGTGCCATCAGTCCCTTTAGCGGGAGGGACTACCTTGAGCAGTTCTTC.